This T cell receptor beta chain was captured in a study of cytomegalovirus exposure and HLA in healthy donors. As regards this clone: Its antigen is undetermined.

Study-level points and caveats: The study designated about 160 TCR beta chains cytomegalovirus-associated. Many donors shared some public TCRs, even though most TCR sequences were rare. Earlier findings revealed that most TCR beta V segments proved productive either about 87% or about 30% of the time.

The PCR employed 60 Vbeta primers together with 13 Jbeta primers. Clones were sequenced by immunoSEQ multiplex PCR, and TCRdb holds only the in-frame ones, with some missing. The sample holds around 200,000 clones, roughly 75% seen once. The sample consisted of PBMCs. This sequence originates from a man in his thirties or forties in good health and CMV-seropositive.

The DNA of the CDR3 is TGTGCCAGCAGCTACCAGGGAATCGTTGGCTACACCTTC. This sequence encodes CASSYQGIVGYTF. V gene TRBV5-4 combines with J gene TRBJ1-2; weak D call: TRBD1 (5 bases). The germline CDR1 and CDR2 sequences are SGHNT and YYREEE (reference sequence). The V end was cut by 3 bases, the J end by 7 bases, with 13 bases between. This CDR3 spans 13 amino acids.